This TCR beta chain was identified during a study of shared clonotypes between healthy human individuals. Across the whole study: The plates for each donor numbered three CD4 naive, three CD4 memory, two CD8 naive and one CD8 memory.

Terminally differentiated effector memory CD45RA+ cells were excluded by CCR7 positive selection of CD45RO-negative cells. Replicate sorted-subset PCRs were loaded with approximately 200 ng DNA, roughly 33,000 T cell genomes. Only in-frame clones appear in the TCRdb table, and some are missing; sequencing was by immunoSEQ multiplex PCR. The sample lists over 2,000,000 clones; roughly 93% were seen once. From germline, CDR1 is PRHDT and CDR2 FYEKMQ (reference sequence). V lost 3 bases to trimming and J lost 4 bases, with 5 bases between them. The length of the CDR3 is 12 residues. Sequenced: naive CD8+ T cells from PBMCs. The chain joins TRBV13 to TRBJ2-3; no definite D call. This clonotype was sampled from a man aged 18 to 35 in good health. Some clones in this sample may be carry-over from other donors' samples. CDR3: CASSFRSDTQYF. The CDR3 DNA is TGTGCCAGCAGCTTTCGTTCAGATACGCAGTATTTT.